The 15 T cell receptor beta chains below come from one sample, sequenced in a study of blood T cells in healthy people across ages (dated by TCRdb to between 2015 and 2016). The library was prepared using 5' RACE. The sample was run on an Illumina HiSeq 2500. A second PCR of about 6 to 11 cycles was run with a J-beta primer mix and a sample-barcoded 5' primer. In-frame beta chains were kept once TCRdb had trimmed the public reads at Q25 with fastp and called clones with MiXCR. Each entry merges the rows of one CDR3 protein and shows their most common DNA and genes. This sample has more than 800,000 distinct CDR3 sequences in its table, and around 30% of those were observed once. The ten largest clones capture about 18% of the sample. The source material was blood. The receptors originated from a woman of 80 years or more in good health.

In its sample, this clonotype was seen many times. V is TRBV7-2 and J is TRBJ2-3, with unresolved D. The germline CDR1 and CDR2 sequences are SGHTA and FQGNSA. Between the trimmed V and J ends, which lost 1 base and 0 bases, there was a span of 8 bases. The CDR3 consists of 15 residues. The CDR3 coding sequence is TGTGCCAGCAGCTTAGAGTATTTGAGCACAGATACGCAGTATTTT. Translated: CASSLEYLSTDTQYF.

CDR3 sequence: CASSDPPGGLSTDTQYF. The DNA of the CDR3 is TGTGCCAGCAGTGACCCTCCAGGGGGCCTTAGCACAGATACGCAGTATTTT. The J gene is TRBJ2-3, the V gene TRBV25-1; 8 positions match TRBD1. Germline V lookup: CDR1 MGHDK, CDR2 SYGVNS. The V gene end was trimmed by 3 bases and the J gene end by 0 bases; junction bases not matched to a gene: 8. This CDR3 is 17 amino acids long.

V usage is TRBV9 and J usage is TRBJ2-3; possible D gene TRBD2, 5 bases. This CDR3 has 15 residues. V was cut by 6 bases and J by 0 bases, with 14 bases left in between. Germline V lookup: CDR1 SGDLS, CDR2 YYNGEE. The CDR3 loop reads CASTLGGLSTDTQYF. CDR3 DNA sequence: TGTGCCAGCACCCTTGGCGGGCTAAGCACAGATACGCAGTATTTT. The complete variable domain, with remaining parts taken from reference TRBV9 and TRBJ2-3, reads DSGVTQTPKHLITATGQRVTLRCSPRSGDLSVYWYQQSLDQGLQFLIQYYNGEERAKGNILERFSAQQFPDLHSELNLSSLELGDSALYFCASTLGGLSTDTQYFGPGTRLTVL.

In regard to this clonotype: Being one base from a much bigger clone, this may be a read error. The chain couples TRBV6-2 or TRBV6-3 to TRBJ2-1; D remains unclear. The germline gives CDR1 MNHEY, CDR2 SVGEGT. CDR3 length: 14 residues. The CDR3 region has the DNA TGTGCCAGCAGTTACGGCTCTAGGGCCAATGAGCAGGTCTTC. Its translation is CASSYGSRANEQVF.

The chain uses TRBV27 and TRBJ2-3; D remains unclear. The CDR3 extends over 17 amino acids. V was pared by 2 bases and J by 2 bases, with 17 bases between. CDR1 is MNHEY and CDR2 is SMNVEV in the germline V gene (reference sequence). CDR3 in amino acids: CASSLKGLLLITDTQYF. DNA for the CDR3: TGTGCCAGCAGTTTAAAGGGATTACTTCTCATCACAGATACGCAGTATTTT.

V is TRBV5-4 and J is TRBJ1-3; the match to TRBD1 covers 11 bases. V was clipped by 0 bases and J by 4 bases; unmatched bases: 6. In germline, CDR1 is SGHNT, CDR2 YYREEE (reference sequence). The CDR3 runs 17 residues. In DNA, the CDR3 is TGTGCCAGCAGCTTGGCGTTGGGACAGGGGGACGGAAACACCATATATTTT. Its protein product is CASSLALGQGDGNTIYF.

The table lists this clonotype with many counts. The CDR3 sequence is CASSPTGRVYEQYF. The CDR3 nucleotides are TGTGCCAGCAGTCCGACAGGGAGGGTTTACGAGCAGTACTTC. The rearrangement links TRBV12-3 or TRBV12-4 to TRBJ2-7; either TRBD1 or TRBD2 may supply D (7 bases each). Between the trimmed V and J ends, which lost 5 bases and 4 bases, there was a span of 15 bases. This CDR3 spans 14 amino acids.

This sequence joins TRBV5-1 and TRBJ2-2; 8 nucleotides match TRBD2. The germline CDR1 and CDR2 sequences are SGHRS and YFSETQ. This CDR3 spans 15 amino acids. V gave up 0 bases and J gave up 5 bases; unmatched junction bases: 3. The CDR3 sequence: CASSLGLAITGELFF. The CDR3 DNA follows: TGCGCCAGCAGCTTGGGACTAGCGATAACCGGGGAGCTGTTTTTT.

The V call is TRBV12-3 or TRBV12-4, the J call TRBJ1-1, with 7 bases identical to TRBD1. J was trimmed by 2 bases and V by 7 bases; bases with no gene match: 7. The CDR3 runs to 14 residues. The CDR3 DNA reads TGTGCCAGCACCCCCCGACAGGGCAACACTGAAGCTTTCTTT. Encoded protein: CASTPRQGNTEAFF.

The genes are TRBV4-2 and TRBJ1-5; possibly TRBD1 for D (6 bases). The CDR3 loop spans 15 amino acids. Trimming removed 4 bases at V and 3 bases at J, with 13 bases between. Germline-derived CDR1 and CDR2 are LGHNA and YNFKEQ. In DNA form, the CDR3 reads TGTGCCAGCAGCCCGTCCCACAGGGACAATCAGCCCCAGCATTTT. Translation gives CASSPSHRDNQPQHF.

A remark on this clonotype: This may arise from a read error, as a much more abundant clone is one base away. The chain links TRBV9 to TRBJ1-5, with D maybe TRBD1 (6 bases). Germline-derived CDR1 and CDR2 are SGDLS and YYNGEE. The CDR3 spans 14 residues. CDR3 DNA: TGTGTCAGAGGGGGGGTAGGGGCCAATCAGCCCCAGCATTTT. Translating it yields CVRGGVGANQPQHF.

Ten or more counts support this clonotype. The V call is TRBV5-1, the J call TRBJ1-6; D gene uncertain. The CDR3 sequence is 13 residues long. V gave up 4 bases and J gave up 5 bases, with 7 bases separating them. CDR1 is SGHRS, CDR2 YFSETQ, per germline. For the CDR3, the DNA is TGCGCCAGCAGCGGGGATCATAATTCACCCCTCCACTTT. Amino acid sequence: CASSGDHNSPLHF. Supplemented by reference TRBV5-1 and TRBJ1-6, the full variable domain reads KAGVTQTPRYLIKTRGQQVTLSCSPISGHRSVSWYQQTPGQGLQFLFEYFSETQRNKGNFPGRFSGRQFSNSRSEMNVSTLELGDSALYLCASSGDHNSPLHFGNGTRLTVT.

This clonotype has a count of ten or more. The gene calls are TRBV20-1 and TRBJ2-4, with D maybe TRBD2 (6 bases). V was cut by 6 bases and J by 7 bases, with 16 bases left in between. This CDR3 comprises 13 residues. The germline gives CDR1 DFQATT, CDR2 SNEGSKA (reference sequence). The CDR3 bases are TGCAGTGCCCCGGGACTCCCTCGTAACATTCAGTACTTC. It encodes CSAPGLPRNIQYF.

Only a few counts were recorded for this clonotype. V gene TRBV20-1 combines with J gene TRBJ1-2; D possibly corresponds to TRBD1 (6 bases). CDR1 is DFQATT, CDR2 SNEGSKA, per germline (reference sequence). The CDR3 covers 12 residues. Trimming left V 2 bases short and J 7 bases short, with 11 bases between. CDR3 in DNA: TGCAGTGCTAGAATCAGGGGCTCTGGCTACACCTTC. Translating gives CSARIRGSGYTF.

The chain joins TRBV6-2 or TRBV6-3 to TRBJ1-1, with D hard to call. This CDR3 contains 13 residues. The ends were cut back, 8 bases at V and 0 bases at J, with 10 bases in the middle. From germline, CDR1 is MNHEY and CDR2 SVGEGT. CDR3 amino acids: CASSFIVNTEAFF. Written as DNA, the CDR3 is TGTGCCAGCTCATTTATAGTGAACACTGAAGCTTTCTTT.